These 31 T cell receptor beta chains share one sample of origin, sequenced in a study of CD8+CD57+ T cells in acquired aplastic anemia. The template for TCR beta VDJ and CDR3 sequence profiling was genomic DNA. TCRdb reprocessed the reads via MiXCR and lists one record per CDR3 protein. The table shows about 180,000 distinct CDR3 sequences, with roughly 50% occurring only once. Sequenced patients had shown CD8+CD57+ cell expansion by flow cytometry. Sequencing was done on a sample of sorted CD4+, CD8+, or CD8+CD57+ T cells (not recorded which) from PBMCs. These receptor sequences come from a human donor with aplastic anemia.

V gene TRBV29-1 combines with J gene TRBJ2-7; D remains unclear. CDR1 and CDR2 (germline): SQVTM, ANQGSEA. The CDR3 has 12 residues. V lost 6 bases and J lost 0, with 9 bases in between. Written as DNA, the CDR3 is TGCAGCGTCATGTCTGGCTCCTACGAGCAGTACTTC. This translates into CSVMSGSYEQYF.

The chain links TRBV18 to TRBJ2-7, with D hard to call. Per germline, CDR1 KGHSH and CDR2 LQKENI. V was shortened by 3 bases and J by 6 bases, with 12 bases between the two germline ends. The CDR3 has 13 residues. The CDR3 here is CASSPSDTREQYF. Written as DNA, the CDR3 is TGTGCCAGCTCACCTAGTGATACCCGCGAGCAGTACTTC.

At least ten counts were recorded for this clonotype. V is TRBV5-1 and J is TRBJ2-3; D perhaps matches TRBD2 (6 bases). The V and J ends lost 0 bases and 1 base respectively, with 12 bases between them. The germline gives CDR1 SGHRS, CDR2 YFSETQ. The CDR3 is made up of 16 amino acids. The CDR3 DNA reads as TGCGCCAGCAGCTTGGTGGTGGGGGGACGCACAGATACGCAGTATTTT. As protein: CASSLVVGGRTDTQYF.

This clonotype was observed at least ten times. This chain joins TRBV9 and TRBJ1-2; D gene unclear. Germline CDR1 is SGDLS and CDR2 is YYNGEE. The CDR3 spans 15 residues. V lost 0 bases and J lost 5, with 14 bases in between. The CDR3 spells CASSVAAGSGYGYTF. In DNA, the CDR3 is TGTGCCAGCAGCGTAGCTGCCGGGAGTGGATATGGCTACACCTTC. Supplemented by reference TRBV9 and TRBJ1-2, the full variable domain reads DSGVTQTPKHLITATGQRVTLRCSPRSGDLSVYWYQQSLDQGLQFLIQYYNGEERAKGNILERFSAQQFPDLHSELNLSSLELGDSALYFCASSVAAGSGYGYTFGSGTRLTVV.

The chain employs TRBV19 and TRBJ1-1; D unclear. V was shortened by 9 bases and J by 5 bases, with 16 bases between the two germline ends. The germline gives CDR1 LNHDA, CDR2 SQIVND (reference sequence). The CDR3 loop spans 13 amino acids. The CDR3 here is CASSLDRRTEAFF. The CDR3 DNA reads TGTGCCAGCAGCTTGGACCGGAGGACTGAAGCTTTCTTT.

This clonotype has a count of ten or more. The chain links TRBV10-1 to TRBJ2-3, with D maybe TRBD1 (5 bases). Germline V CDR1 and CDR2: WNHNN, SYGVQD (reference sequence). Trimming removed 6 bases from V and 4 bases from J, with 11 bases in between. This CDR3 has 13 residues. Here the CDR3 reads CASSAGFADTQYF. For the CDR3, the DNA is TGCGCCAGCAGCGCAGGGTTCGCAGATACGCAGTATTTT.

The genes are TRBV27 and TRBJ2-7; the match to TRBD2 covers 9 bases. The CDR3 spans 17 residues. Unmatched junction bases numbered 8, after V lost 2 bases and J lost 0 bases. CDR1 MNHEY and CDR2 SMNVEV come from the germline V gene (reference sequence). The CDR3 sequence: CASSLRGLAGSSYEQYF. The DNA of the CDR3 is TGTGCCAGCAGTTTAAGGGGCCTAGCGGGGAGCTCCTACGAGCAGTACTTC.

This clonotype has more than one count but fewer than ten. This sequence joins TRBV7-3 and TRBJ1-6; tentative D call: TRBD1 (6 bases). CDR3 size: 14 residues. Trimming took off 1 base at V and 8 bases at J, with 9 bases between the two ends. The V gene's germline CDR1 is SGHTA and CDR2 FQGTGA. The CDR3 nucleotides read TGTGCCAGCAGCTTAAGCCACAGGGATTCACCCCTCCACTTT. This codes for CASSLSHRDSPLHF.

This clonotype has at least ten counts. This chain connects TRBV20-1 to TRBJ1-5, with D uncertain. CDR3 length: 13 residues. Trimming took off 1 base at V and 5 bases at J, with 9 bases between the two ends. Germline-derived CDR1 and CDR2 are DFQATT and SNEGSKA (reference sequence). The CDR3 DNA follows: TGCAGTGCTAGAGTCGGTCCTGATCAGCCCCAGCATTTT. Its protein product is CSARVGPDQPQHF.

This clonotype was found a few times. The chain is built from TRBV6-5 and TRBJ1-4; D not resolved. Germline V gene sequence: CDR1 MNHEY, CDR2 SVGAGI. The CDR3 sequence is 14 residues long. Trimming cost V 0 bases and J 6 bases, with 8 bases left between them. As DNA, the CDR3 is TGTGCCAGCAGTTACTCGGCCGGACATGAAAAACTGTTTTTT. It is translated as CASSYSAGHEKLFF.

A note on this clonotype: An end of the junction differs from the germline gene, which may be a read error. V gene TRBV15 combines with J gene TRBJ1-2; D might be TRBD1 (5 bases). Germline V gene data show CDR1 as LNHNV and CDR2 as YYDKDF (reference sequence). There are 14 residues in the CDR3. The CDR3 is CATCREVGAYGYTF. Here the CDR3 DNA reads TGTGCCACCTGCAGAGAGGTCGGGGCTTATGGCTACACCTTC.

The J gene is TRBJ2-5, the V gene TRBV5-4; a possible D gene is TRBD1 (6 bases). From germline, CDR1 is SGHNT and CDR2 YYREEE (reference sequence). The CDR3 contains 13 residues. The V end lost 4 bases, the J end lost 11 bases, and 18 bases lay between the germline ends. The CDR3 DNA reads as TGTGCCAGCAGCGTAGACATAGAGGGGGAGCAGTACTTC. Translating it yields CASSVDIEGEQYF.

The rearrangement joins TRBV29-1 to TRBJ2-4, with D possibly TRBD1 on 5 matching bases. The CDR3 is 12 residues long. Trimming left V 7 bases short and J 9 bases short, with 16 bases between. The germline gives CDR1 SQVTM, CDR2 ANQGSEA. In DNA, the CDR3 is TGCAGCGCCAAGCCAGGGTCCGGCATTCAGTACTTC. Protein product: CSAKPGSGIQYF.

The CDR3 reads CASARVDRYEQYF. CDR3 coding DNA: TGTGCCAGCGCCCGCGTGGACCGCTACGAGCAGTACTTC. V and J are TRBV7-9 and TRBJ2-7, with D uncertain. Germline V gene data show CDR1 as SEHNR and CDR2 as FQNEAQ (reference sequence). Trimming pared 8 bases from V and 3 bases from J, leaving 14 bases between. The CDR3 consists of 13 residues.

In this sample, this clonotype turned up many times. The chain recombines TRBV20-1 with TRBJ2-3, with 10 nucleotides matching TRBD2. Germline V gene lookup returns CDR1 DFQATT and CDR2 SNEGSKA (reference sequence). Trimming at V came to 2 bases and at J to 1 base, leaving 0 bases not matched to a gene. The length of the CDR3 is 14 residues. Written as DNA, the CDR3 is TGCAGTGCTAGACTAGCGGGGGGCACAGATACGCAGTATTTT. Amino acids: CSARLAGGTDTQYF.

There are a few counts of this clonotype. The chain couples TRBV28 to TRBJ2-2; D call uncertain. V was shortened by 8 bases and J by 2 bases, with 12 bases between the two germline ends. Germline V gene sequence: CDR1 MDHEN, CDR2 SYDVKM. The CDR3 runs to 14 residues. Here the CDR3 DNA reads TGTGCCAGCCGCCGAAGCCCCAACACCGGGGAGCTGTTTTTT. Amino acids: CASRRSPNTGELFF.

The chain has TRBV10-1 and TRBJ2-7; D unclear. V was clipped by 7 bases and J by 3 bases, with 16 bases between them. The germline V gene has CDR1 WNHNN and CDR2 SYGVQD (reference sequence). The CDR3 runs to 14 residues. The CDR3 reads CASMQQRSGYEQYF. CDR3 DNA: TGCGCCAGCATGCAACAGCGATCAGGCTACGAGCAGTACTTC.

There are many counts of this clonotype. In DNA, the CDR3 is TGCGCCAGCAGCCTAAGCGGGGGGGCTTCAGATACGCAGTATTTT. Encoded protein: CASSLSGGASDTQYF. The chain is built from TRBV5-1 and TRBJ2-3, with 10 bases lining up with TRBD2. The J segment lost 4 bases and the V segment lost 4 bases, leaving 6 bases of the junction unmatched. This CDR3 has 15 amino acids. Germline V gene lookup returns CDR1 SGHRS and CDR2 YFSETQ.

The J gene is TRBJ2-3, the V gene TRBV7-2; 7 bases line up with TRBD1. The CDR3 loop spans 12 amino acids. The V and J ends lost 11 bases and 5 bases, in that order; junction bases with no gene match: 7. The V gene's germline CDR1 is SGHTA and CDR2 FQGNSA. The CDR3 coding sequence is TGTGCCTGGCGGGCAGGGGGAGATACGCAGTATTTT. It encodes CAWRAGGDTQYF.

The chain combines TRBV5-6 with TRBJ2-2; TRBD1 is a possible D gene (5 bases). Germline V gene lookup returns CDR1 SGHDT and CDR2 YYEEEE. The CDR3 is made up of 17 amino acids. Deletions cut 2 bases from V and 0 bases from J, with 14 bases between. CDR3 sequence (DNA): TGTGCCAGCAGCTTAGATCGGGCAGGGACGAACACCGGGGAGCTGTTTTTT. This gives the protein CASSLDRAGTNTGELFF.

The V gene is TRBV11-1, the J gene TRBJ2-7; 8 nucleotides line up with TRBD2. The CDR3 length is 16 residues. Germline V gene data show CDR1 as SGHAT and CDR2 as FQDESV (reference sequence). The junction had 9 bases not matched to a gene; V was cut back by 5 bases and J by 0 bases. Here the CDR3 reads CASSRLAGASSYEQYF. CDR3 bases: TGTGCCAGCAGCCGTCTAGCGGGTGCGAGCTCCTACGAGCAGTACTTC.

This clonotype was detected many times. The CDR3 bases are TGTGCCAGCAGGTCTGGGACAGGGACCCCCCTCCACTTT. The encoded protein is CASRSGTGTPLHF. V gene TRBV12-3 or TRBV12-4 combines with J gene TRBJ1-6, with TRBD1 identical over 9 bases. Trimming at V came to 6 bases and at J to 13 bases, leaving 7 bases not matched to a gene. CDR3 length: 13 amino acids.

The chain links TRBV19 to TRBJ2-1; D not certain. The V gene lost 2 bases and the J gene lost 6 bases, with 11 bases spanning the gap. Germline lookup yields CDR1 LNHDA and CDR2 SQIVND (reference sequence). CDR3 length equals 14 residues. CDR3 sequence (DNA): TGTGCCAGTAGTATACGGACGGAGATCAATGAGCAGTTCTTC. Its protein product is CASSIRTEINEQFF.

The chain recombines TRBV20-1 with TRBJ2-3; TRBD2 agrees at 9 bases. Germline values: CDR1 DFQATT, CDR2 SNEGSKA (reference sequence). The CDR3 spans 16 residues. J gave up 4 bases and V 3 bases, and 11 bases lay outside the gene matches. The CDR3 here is CSASAFSGGSADTQYF. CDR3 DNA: TGCAGTGCTAGTGCCTTTAGCGGGGGATCCGCAGATACGCAGTATTTT.

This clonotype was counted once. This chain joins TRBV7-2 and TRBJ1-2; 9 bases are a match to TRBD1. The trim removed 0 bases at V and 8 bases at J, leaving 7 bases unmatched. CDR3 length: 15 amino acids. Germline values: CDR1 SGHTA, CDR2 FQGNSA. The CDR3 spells CASSLAQGTGNGYTF. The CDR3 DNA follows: TGTGCCAGCAGCTTAGCGCAGGGGACAGGGAACGGCTACACCTTC.

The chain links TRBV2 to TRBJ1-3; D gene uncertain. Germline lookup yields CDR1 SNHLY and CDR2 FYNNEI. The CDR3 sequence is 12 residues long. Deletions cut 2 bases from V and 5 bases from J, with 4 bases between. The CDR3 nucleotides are TGTGCCAGCAGTGAAATGAGAAACACCATATATTTT. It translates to CASSEMRNTIYF.

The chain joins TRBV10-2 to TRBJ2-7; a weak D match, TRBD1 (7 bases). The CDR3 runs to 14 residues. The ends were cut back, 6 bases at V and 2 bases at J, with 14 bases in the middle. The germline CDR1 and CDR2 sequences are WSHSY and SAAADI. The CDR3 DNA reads TGCGCCAGCAGCTTGAGCAGGGGGGCCTACGAGCAGTACTTC. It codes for CASSLSRGAYEQYF.

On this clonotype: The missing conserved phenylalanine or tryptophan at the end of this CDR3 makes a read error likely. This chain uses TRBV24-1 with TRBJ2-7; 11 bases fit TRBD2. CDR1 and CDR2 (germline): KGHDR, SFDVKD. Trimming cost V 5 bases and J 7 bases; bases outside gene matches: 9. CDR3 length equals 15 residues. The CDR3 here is CATSATSGVTQEQYL. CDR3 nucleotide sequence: TGTGCCACCAGTGCGACTAGCGGGGTAACACAGGAGCAGTACCTC.

Here the CDR3 DNA reads TGTGCCACCAGTCGCGGGACAGATACGCAGTATTTT. Its protein is CATSRGTDTQYF. J is TRBJ2-3 and V is TRBV24-1; tentatively, D is TRBD2 (5 bases). Germline CDR1 and CDR2: KGHDR and SFDVKD. The CDR3 covers 12 residues. The V end lost 6 bases, the J end lost 3 bases, and 6 bases lay between the germline ends.

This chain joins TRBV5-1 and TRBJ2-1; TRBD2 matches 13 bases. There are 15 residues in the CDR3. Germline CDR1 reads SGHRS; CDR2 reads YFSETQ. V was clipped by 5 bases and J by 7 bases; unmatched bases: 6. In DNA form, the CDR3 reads TGCGCCAGCAGTCGGACTAGCGGGAGTTTGAATGAGCAGTTCTTC. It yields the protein CASSRTSGSLNEQFF.

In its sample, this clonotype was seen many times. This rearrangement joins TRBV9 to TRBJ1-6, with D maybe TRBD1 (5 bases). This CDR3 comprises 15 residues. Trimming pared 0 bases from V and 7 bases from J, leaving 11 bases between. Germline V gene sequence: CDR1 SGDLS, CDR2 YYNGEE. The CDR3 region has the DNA TGTGCCAGCAGCGTAGAAGGGGCGGAGAATTCACCCCTCCACTTT. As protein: CASSVEGAENSPLHF.